This T cell receptor (beta chain) was observed in a study of T-cell memory formation after mild COVID-19. Study-wide background: In these data, TCR clusters were largely donor specific.

Findings of the study overall: Specificity for SARS-CoV-2 was not confirmed among the second-wave clones peaking on day 37.

Concerning this clonotype: Its target is unknown.

TCRdb recomputed calls from the 5' RACE reads with MiXCR, one row per CDR3 protein. This table has tens of thousands of distinct CDR3 sequences, less than 9.5% appearing once. V was clipped by 0 bases and J by 3 bases, with 8 bases between them. Germline loops: CDR1 KGHSH, CDR2 LQKENI. This CDR3 has 15 residues. The sequencing sample was made of PBMCs or a T cell subset sorted from them (not recorded which). The chain carries TRBV18 and TRBJ2-2; D ambiguous. The source is a man aged 18 to 29 who had mild COVID-19 (a few samples of this study predate the infection). Cell type and time point are not known. CDR3 bases: TGTGCCAGCTCACCACCCCTGTCCTACACCGGGGAGCTGTTTTTT. It translates to CASSPPLSYTGELFF.